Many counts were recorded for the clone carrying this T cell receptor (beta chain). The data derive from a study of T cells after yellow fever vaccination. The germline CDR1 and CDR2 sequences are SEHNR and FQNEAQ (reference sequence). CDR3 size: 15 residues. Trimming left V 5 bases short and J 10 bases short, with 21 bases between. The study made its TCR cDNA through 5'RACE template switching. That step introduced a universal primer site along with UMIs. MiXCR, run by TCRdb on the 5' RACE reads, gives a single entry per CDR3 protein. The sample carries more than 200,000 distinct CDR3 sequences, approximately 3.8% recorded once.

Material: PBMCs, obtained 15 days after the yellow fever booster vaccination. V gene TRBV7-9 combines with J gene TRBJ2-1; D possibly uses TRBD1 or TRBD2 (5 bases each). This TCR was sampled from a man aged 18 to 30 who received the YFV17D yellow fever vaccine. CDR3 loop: CASSPPLFLGPEQFF. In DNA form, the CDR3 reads TGTGCCAGCAGCCCTCCGTTATTTCTGGGACCAGAGCAGTTCTTC.